The 21 T cell receptor beta chains below were found in one sample sequenced in a study of CD8 T cells in Susac syndrome (dated by TCRdb to 2018 to 2020). The library was obtained by the immunoSEQ multiplex PCR assay. RNA was extracted with the RNeasy kit and about 0.5 to 1 ug was reverse transcribed using random hexamers. TCRdb handled the public reads itself, with Q25 trimming in fastp and clone calling in MiXCR, and kept productive beta chains. A single entry per CDR3 protein holds the most common genes and DNA from its merged rows. The sample table lists more than 150,000 distinct CDR3 sequences, roughly 95% of them with a count of one. Clones ranked in the top ten supply 0.12% of the sample. The sample comprised CD4+ T cells from PBMCs. The receptor source for this set is a human donor with Susac syndrome.

CDR3 sequence: CSVEPGSAQYF. As DNA, the CDR3 is TGCAGCGTTGAACCAGGGTCGGCGCAGTATTTT. J is TRBJ2-3 and V is TRBV29-1, with D possibly TRBD1 on 5 matching bases. The CDR3 is 11 residues long. V lost 2 bases, J lost 10 bases, and 10 bases lay in between. The germline V gene has CDR1 SQVTM and CDR2 ANQGSEA.

The CDR3 sequence: CSVGGLAGPYEQYF. The CDR3, as DNA: TGCAGCGTTGGGGGACTAGCGGGACCCTACGAGCAGTACTTC. V and J are TRBV29-1 and TRBJ2-7, with 13 bases aligning to TRBD2. There are 14 residues in the CDR3. From germline, CDR1 is SQVTM and CDR2 ANQGSEA. V lost 4 bases and J lost 2; bases outside the gene matches: 2.

The V call is TRBV4-3, the J call TRBJ2-1, with D perhaps given as TRBD1 or TRBD2 (5 bases each). Per the germline V gene, CDR1 is LGHNA and CDR2 is YSLEER. Deletions cut 2 bases from V and 7 bases from J, with 15 bases between. This CDR3 comprises 15 residues. The CDR3 DNA follows: TGCGCCAGCAGCCAAACGCAGGGCTCGGGGAATGAGCAGTTCTTC. Its translation is CASSQTQGSGNEQFF.

The chain has TRBV7-3 and TRBJ2-1; 10 positions agree with TRBD2. V gave up 5 bases and J gave up 5 bases; unmatched junction bases: 9. CDR3 length: 16 residues. CDR1 is SGHTA and CDR2 is FQGTGA in the germline V gene. The CDR3 protein is CASSPSGGLLNNEQFF. The CDR3 DNA is TGTGCCAGCAGCCCTAGCGGGGGCCTACTCAACAATGAGCAGTTCTTC.

The J gene is TRBJ1-5, the V gene TRBV30; no definite D call. The CDR3 is 13 amino acids. The V and J ends lost 5 bases and 7 bases respectively, with 15 bases between them. Germline CDR1 is GTSNPN and CDR2 is SVGIG (reference sequence). The CDR3 here is CAWGGSSGQPQHF. The CDR3 DNA is TGTGCCTGGGGCGGGTCGAGTGGACAGCCCCAGCATTTT.

The rearrangement uses TRBV15 and TRBJ2-5; TRBD1 matches 8 bases. This CDR3 has 15 amino acids. Germline assignment: CDR1 LNHNV and CDR2 YYDKDF (reference sequence). V shed 5 bases and J 5 bases; nucleotides not matched to a gene: 10. DNA for the CDR3: TGTGCCACCAGCCCGGACAGGGTATCGTGGGAGACCCAGTACTTC. Amino acid sequence: CATSPDRVSWETQYF.

This chain joins TRBV7-9 and TRBJ2-5; D might be TRBD1 (6 bases). Trimming removed 0 bases from V and 2 bases from J, with 13 bases in between. The CDR3 sequence is 16 residues long. The germline CDR1 and CDR2 sequences are SEHNR and FQNEAQ (reference sequence). The CDR3 reads CASSLASYREQETQYF. The CDR3 coding sequence is TGTGCCAGCAGCTTAGCCTCTTACAGGGAGCAAGAGACCCAGTACTTC.

The J gene is TRBJ2-1, the V gene TRBV12-3 or TRBV12-4, with TRBD2 identical over 7 bases. The CDR3 totals 14 residues. V shed 7 bases and J 7 bases; nucleotides not matched to a gene: 10. In DNA form, the CDR3 reads TGTGCCAGCAATGAAGCGGGGACCCAGAATGAGCAGTTCTTC. Its translation: CASNEAGTQNEQFF.

The V gene is TRBV12-3 or TRBV12-4, the J gene TRBJ2-7; weak D call: TRBD1 (5 bases). This CDR3 is built from 15 residues. The germline V and J ends were trimmed by 6 bases and 0 bases, with 15 bases remaining between them. CDR3 residues: CASSTQGPASYEQYF. Here the CDR3 DNA reads TGTGCCAGCAGCACTCAGGGCCCGGCCTCCTACGAGCAGTACTTC.

V gene TRBV29-1 combines with J gene TRBJ2-3; D gene ambiguous. The CDR3 is 13 amino acids. The V gene lost 3 bases and the J gene lost 6 bases, with 13 bases spanning the gap. The germline gives CDR1 SQVTM, CDR2 ANQGSEA. The CDR3 sequence: CSVEVGIGDTQYF. The CDR3 coding sequence is TGCAGCGTTGAGGTGGGGATCGGCGATACGCAGTATTTT.

J is TRBJ1-4 and V is TRBV3-1; D is unresolved. The CDR3 loop spans 12 amino acids. Trimming removed 4 bases from V and 8 bases from J, with 8 bases in between. CDR1 is LGHDT and CDR2 is YNNKEL in the germline V gene (reference sequence). The CDR3 region has the DNA TGTGCCAGCAGCCTTCTAGCAGAAAAACTGTTTTTT. Translating gives CASSLLAEKLFF.

About this clonotype: At one of its ends the junction is not consistent with the germline gene, which may arise from a read error. The J gene is TRBJ2-4, the V gene TRBV6-2 or TRBV6-3, with 9 bases aligning to TRBD1. Germline loops: CDR1 MNHEY, CDR2 SVGEGT. CDR3 length equals 16 residues. This CDR3 reads CASRYSTGGKKNIQYF. In DNA form, the CDR3 reads TGTGCCAGCAGATACTCGACAGGGGGGAAGAAAAACATTCAGTACTTC.

The rearrangement uses TRBV29-1 and TRBJ2-7, with D perhaps given as TRBD1 or TRBD2 (5 bases each). The germline gives CDR1 SQVTM, CDR2 ANQGSEA. Trimming took 5 bases from V and 2 from J, leaving 10 bases between them. The CDR3 extends over 12 amino acids. CDR3 sequence reads: CSVWDGAYEQYF. Written as DNA, the CDR3 is TGCAGCGTTTGGGACGGCGCCTACGAGCAGTACTTC.

The genes are TRBV29-1 and TRBJ1-1; 10 bases fit TRBD1. Germline CDR1 and CDR2: SQVTM and ANQGSEA. V lost 6 bases, J lost 0 bases, and 4 bases stayed unmatched. This CDR3 region has 14 residues. This CDR3 is CSVRQGALNTEAFF. The CDR3 DNA reads as TGCAGCGTGAGACAGGGGGCTTTGAACACTGAAGCTTTCTTT. Full variable domain (outside the CDR3, taken from reference TRBV29-1 and TRBJ1-1): SAVISQKPSRDICQRGTSLTIQCQVDSQVTMMFWYRQQPGQSLTLIATANQGSEATYESGFVIDKFPISRPNLTFSTLTVSNMSPEDSSIYLCSVRQGALNTEAFFGQGTRLTVV.

The chain links TRBV7-9 to TRBJ2-5, with D perhaps TRBD1 (6 bases). In germline, CDR1 is SEHNR, CDR2 FQNEAQ (reference sequence). The CDR3 is made up of 13 amino acids. The V end was cut by 2 bases, the J end by 13 bases, with 17 bases between. The CDR3 protein is CASSLTDTGRLYF. CDR3 nucleotide sequence: TGTGCCAGCAGCTTAACGGACACAGGGCGGTTGTACTTC.

The CDR3 region has the DNA TGTGCCAGCAGTTTTCCCCCCCAAGCAAGGGGTTCCGAGACCCAGTACTTC. Protein sequence: CASSFPPQARGSETQYF. V gene TRBV12-3 or TRBV12-4 combines with J gene TRBJ2-5; D possibly corresponds to TRBD1 (5 bases). V lost 3 bases and J 5 bases, leaving 22 bases between the germline ends. The CDR3 loop spans 17 amino acids.

The chain combines TRBV27 with TRBJ1-2; D is ambiguous. The CDR3 has 14 amino acids. Germline assignment: CDR1 MNHEY and CDR2 SMNVEV (reference sequence). Trimming took 5 bases from V and 7 from J, leaving 17 bases between them. The DNA for the CDR3 is TGTGCCAGCAGTACGACACCTGTCTGGGGTGGCTACACCTTC. Translating it yields CASSTTPVWGGYTF.

The rearrangement uses TRBV29-1 and TRBJ2-1; D is possibly TRBD2 (5 bases). The CDR3 totals 13 residues. V was cut by 0 bases and J by 7 bases, with 10 bases left in between. Germline V gene data show CDR1 as SQVTM and CDR2 as ANQGSEA. The CDR3 reads CSVEEMGGNEQFF. In nucleotides, the CDR3 is TGCAGCGTTGAAGAGATGGGCGGGAATGAGCAGTTCTTC.

This sequence joins TRBV20-1 and TRBJ2-5, with TRBD1 identical over 9 bases. Germline CDR1 reads DFQATT; CDR2 reads SNEGSKA (reference sequence). This CDR3 is 14 amino acids long. V shed 6 bases and J 4 bases; nucleotides not matched to a gene: 9. As DNA, the CDR3 is TGCAGTGCCACACCCGGGACAGGGTCAGAGACCCAGTACTTC. Translation gives CSATPGTGSETQYF.

The chain employs TRBV20-1 and TRBJ1-2, with TRBD1 matching 7 bases. Per germline, CDR1 DFQATT and CDR2 SNEGSKA (reference sequence). V trimming: 4 bases; J trimming: 8 bases; junction bases outside the gene matches: 7. This CDR3 region has 12 residues. The CDR3 DNA reads as TGCAGTGCTAAACGACAGGGCGGGGGCTACACCTTC. The encoded protein is CSAKRQGGGYTF.

The chain combines TRBV4-3 with TRBJ2-7, with 9 bases fitting TRBD2. The V and J ends lost 1 base and 2 bases, in that order; junction bases with no gene match: 12. The germline V gene has CDR1 LGHNA and CDR2 YSLEER. The CDR3 length is 18 residues. CDR3: CASSQGLSPSGAPYEQYF. Written as DNA, the CDR3 is TGCGCCAGCAGCCAAGGTCTATCGCCTAGCGGGGCTCCCTACGAGCAGTACTTC.